This T cell receptor beta chain comes out of a study of CXCR3-negative and CXCR3-positive naive CD8 T cells (dated by TCRdb to 2018 to 2020). For the wider study: In total, about 130 million TRB reads were obtained, or roughly 1.5 +/- 0.3 million reads per library. For the TRBV-TRBJ cluster analysis, the naive subsets came from 5 or 6 donors, while the memory cells came from 3 donors. Data from 11 donors, pooled across two independent experiments, went into the diversity and physicochemical repertoire analyses. What the research found in general, with its limitations: Compared with CXCR3-negative naive cells, CXCR3-positive naive cells had TRB CDR3s with higher hydrophobicity (lower Kidera factor 4), lower energy, and higher strength and volume indices. CXCR3 expression partially decreased after cryopreservation, so most assays used freshly isolated PBMCs. Repertoire diversity was comparably high in both naive subsets but much lower in memory CD8+ T cells. Surface CD5, linked to self-reactivity in mice, was comparable between naive subsets; TCR interaction strength was therefore also inferred from TRB CDR3 physicochemical properties. Within the same donor, TRBV-TRBJ usage looked similar between naive CXCR3-negative and CXCR3-positive cells, but memory cells had distinct patterns.

For CDR1 and CDR2, the germline V gene (reference sequence) lists LGHDT and YNNKEL. The CDR3 spans 17 residues, from the cysteine through the phenylalanine. The DNA is unrecorded. Each CD8+ T cell subset was flow-sorted in triplicate, with approximately 300,000 cells per subset placed directly into RLT lysis buffer. Naive CD8+ T cells were defined stringently as CD45RO-CCR7+CD27+CD95- to exclude memory contaminants. Peripheral blood mononuclear cells were isolated from buffy coats using standard density gradient centrifugation. A FACSAria III was used to flow-sort naive CD8+ T cells into CXCR3-negative and CXCR3-positive populations. Total RNA was extracted from sorted cells using an RNeasy Mini Kit. About this clonotype: It has no known antigen specificity.

Instrument used: NextSeq 550. The Human TCR Profiling Kit (MiLaboratory) was used to prepare UMI-labeled 5' RACE TRB cDNA libraries. The full amount of extracted RNA was used for cDNA synthesis, and the full amount of resulting cDNA was used for PCR amplification. Libraries were prepared in parallel with an identical number of PCR cycles. Concerning the study's data processing: With a requirement of at least two reads per UMI, MIGEC and MiXCR extracted about 49,000 +/- 11,000 unique UMI-labeled TRB cDNA molecules per library. On average, around 40,000 +/- 10,000 functional in-frame TRB CDR3 nucleotide clonotypes lacking stop codons were found per library. After downsampling to 5000 UMI-labeled TRB molecules per sample, diversity metrics such as normalized Shannon-Wiener and Chao1 were calculated in VDJtools. VDJtools was used to calculate clonotype-size-weighted physicochemical properties of the central five CDR3 residues, namely interaction energy, strength, volume and Kidera factor 4. After reprocessing by TCRdb, each CDR3 protein sequence is one entry, and no DNA is given. For this entry, the V and J calls and clone size follow TCRdb and not the study's own pipeline. The table kept for this sample lists tens of thousands of distinct CDR3 sequences. The ten largest make up approximately 0.58% of the sample.

This clonotype was obtained from a human donor in good health. Some clones in this sample may be carry-over from other donors' samples. The chain was built from TRBV3-1 and TRBJ2-3; TCRdb's assignment of TRBD2 cannot be checked, as there is no DNA. The source material was naive CXCR3+ CD8+ T cells from blood. Per the publication, the cell subset or site label means: CD45RO-CCR7+CD27+CD95- naive CD8+ T cells expressing CXCR3 (TNR3+). The CDR3 protein sequence reads: CASSQFSGGASTDTQYF.